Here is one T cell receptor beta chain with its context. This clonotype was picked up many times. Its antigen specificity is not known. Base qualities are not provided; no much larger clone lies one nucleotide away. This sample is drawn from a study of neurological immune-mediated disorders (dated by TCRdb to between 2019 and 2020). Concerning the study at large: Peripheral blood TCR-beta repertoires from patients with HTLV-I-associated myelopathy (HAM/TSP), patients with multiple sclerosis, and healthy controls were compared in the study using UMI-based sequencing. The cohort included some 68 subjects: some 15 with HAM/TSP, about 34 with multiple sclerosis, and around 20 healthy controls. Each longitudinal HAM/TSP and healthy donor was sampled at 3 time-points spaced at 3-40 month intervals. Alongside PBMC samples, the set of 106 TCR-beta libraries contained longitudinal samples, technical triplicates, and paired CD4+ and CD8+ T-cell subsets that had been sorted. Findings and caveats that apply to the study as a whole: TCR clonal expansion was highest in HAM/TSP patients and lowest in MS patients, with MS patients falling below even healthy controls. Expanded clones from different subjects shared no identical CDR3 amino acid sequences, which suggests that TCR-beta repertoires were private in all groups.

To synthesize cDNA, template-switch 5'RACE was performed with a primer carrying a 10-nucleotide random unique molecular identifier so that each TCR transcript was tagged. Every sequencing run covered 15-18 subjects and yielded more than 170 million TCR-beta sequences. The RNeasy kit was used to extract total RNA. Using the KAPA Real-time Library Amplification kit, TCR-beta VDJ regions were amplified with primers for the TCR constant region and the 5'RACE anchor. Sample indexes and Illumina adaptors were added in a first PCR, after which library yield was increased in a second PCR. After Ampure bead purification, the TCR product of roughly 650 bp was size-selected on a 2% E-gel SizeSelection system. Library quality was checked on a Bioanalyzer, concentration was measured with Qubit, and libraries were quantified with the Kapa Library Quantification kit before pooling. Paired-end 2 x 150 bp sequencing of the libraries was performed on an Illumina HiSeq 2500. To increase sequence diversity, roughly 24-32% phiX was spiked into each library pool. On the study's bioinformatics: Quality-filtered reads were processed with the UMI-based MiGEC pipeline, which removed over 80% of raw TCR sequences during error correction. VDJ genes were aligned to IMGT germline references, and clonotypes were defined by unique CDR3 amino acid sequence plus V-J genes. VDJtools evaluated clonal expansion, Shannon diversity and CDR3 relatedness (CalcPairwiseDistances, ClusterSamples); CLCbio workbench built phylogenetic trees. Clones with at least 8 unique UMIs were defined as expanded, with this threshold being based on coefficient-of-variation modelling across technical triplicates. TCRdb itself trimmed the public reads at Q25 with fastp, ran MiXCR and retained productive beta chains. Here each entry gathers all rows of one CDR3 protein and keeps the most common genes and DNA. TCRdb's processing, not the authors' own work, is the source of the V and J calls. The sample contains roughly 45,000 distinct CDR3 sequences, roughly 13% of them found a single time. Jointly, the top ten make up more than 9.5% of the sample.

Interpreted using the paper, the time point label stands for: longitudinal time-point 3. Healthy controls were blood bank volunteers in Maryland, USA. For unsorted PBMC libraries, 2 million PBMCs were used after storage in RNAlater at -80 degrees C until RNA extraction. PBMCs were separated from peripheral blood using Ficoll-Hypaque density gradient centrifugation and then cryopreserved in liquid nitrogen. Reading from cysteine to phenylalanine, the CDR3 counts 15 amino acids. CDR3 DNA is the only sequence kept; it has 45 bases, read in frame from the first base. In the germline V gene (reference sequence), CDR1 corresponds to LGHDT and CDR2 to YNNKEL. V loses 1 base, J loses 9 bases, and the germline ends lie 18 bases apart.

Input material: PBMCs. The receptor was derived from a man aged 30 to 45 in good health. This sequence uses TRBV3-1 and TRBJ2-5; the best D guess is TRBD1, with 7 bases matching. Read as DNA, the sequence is TGTGCCAGCAGCCAAGGGGCACAGGGGACTGGGGCCCAGTACTTC. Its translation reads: CASSQGAQGTGAQYF.